These 30 T cell receptor beta chains came from one sample sequenced in a study of monozygotic twins with inflammatory bowel disease. No DNA is given; TCRdb re-called the 5' RACE reads and lists each CDR3 protein once. The sample table includes some 99,000 distinct CDR3 sequences. The sample consisted of blood. All receptors come from a human donor with ulcerative colitis or Crohn's disease, or a healthy co-twin of an affected twin (not recorded which).

This chain connects TRBV12-3 or TRBV12-4 to TRBJ2-5; without DNA, the TCRdb call of TRBD2 cannot be checked. The CDR3 contains 14 residues. CDR3 amino acids: CASSYWDFQETQYF.

The chain is built from TRBV20-1 and TRBJ2-3. Germline V gene data show CDR1 as DFQATT and CDR2 as SNEGSKA (reference sequence). This CDR3 contains 16 residues. The CDR3: CSARNRLAGSTDTQYF.

The chain combines TRBV4-2 with TRBJ1-6; no DNA is available, so the TRBD1 call from TCRdb remains unchecked. The germline gives CDR1 LGHNA, CDR2 YNFKEQ. The CDR3 consists of 21 residues. This CDR3 is CASSQDLRDRGSGGFNSPLHF.

This chain's CDR3 is CASSLVGQQETQYF. The rearrangement joins TRBV5-1 to TRBJ2-5; TCRdb's D call of TRBD1 is untestable without DNA. The CDR3 runs to 14 residues. Germline lookup yields CDR1 SGHRS and CDR2 YFSETQ.

V is TRBV27 and J is TRBJ2-7; TCRdb outputs TRBD2, but without DNA this stays unchecked. This CDR3 contains 17 residues. CDR1 is MNHEY, CDR2 SMNVEV, per germline (reference sequence). The CDR3 sequence: CASSVSPSLGGGYEQYF.

CDR3 region: CASSPGQVGEQYF. The chain combines TRBV5-1 with TRBJ2-7; the TRBD1 assignment by TCRdb is unverifiable without DNA. This CDR3 has 13 amino acids. CDR1 and CDR2 from the germline V gene are SGHRS and YFSETQ.

The V gene is TRBV3-1, the J gene TRBJ2-2; TCRdb gives TRBD1 as the D gene, but with no DNA this cannot be confirmed. The CDR3 spans 17 residues. Germline loops: CDR1 LGHDT, CDR2 YNNKEL (reference sequence). The CDR3 sequence is CASQSRHGTGGTGELFF.

The V gene is TRBV2, the J gene TRBJ2-7; checking the TCRdb D call of TRBD1 is not possible without DNA. Germline assignment: CDR1 SNHLY and CDR2 FYNNEI. The CDR3 covers 18 residues. CDR3 protein: CASSVYQLGQGISYEQYF.

This rearrangement joins TRBV4-3 to TRBJ2-7; without DNA, the TCRdb call of TRBD1 cannot be checked. CDR1 and CDR2 (germline): LGHNA, YSLEER. The CDR3 runs to 14 residues. CDR3 in amino acids: CASSRGDGTYEQYF.

The genes are TRBV29-1 and TRBJ2-7; TCRdb gives TRBD1 as the D gene, but with no DNA this cannot be confirmed. CDR1 and CDR2 (germline): SQVTM, ANQGSEA. The CDR3 is made up of 15 amino acids. The CDR3 region is CSVEVNGQGSDEQYF.

The rearrangement links TRBV4-2 to TRBJ2-2; TCRdb's assignment of TRBD2 cannot be checked, as there is no DNA. Germline V CDR1 and CDR2: LGHNA, YNFKEQ. CDR3 length equals 20 residues. This CDR3 reads CASSHFSSGLAGGNTEELFF.

V usage is TRBV7-9 and J usage is TRBJ1-1. Germline V gene data show CDR1 as SEHNR and CDR2 as FQNEAQ (reference sequence). The CDR3 runs to 15 residues. The CDR3 region is CASTVVSAWYTEAFF. Complete variable domain (other parts from reference TRBV7-9 and TRBJ1-1): DTGVSQNPRHKITKRGQNVTFRCDPISEHNRLYWYRQTLGQGPEFLTYFQNEAQLEKSRLLSDRFSAERPKGSFSTLEIQRTEQGDSAMYLCASTVVSAWYTEAFFGQGTRLTVV.

CDR3 protein: CSARDLGQGNTYGYTF. V gene TRBV20-1 combines with J gene TRBJ1-2; TCRdb names TRBD1, which stays unverified in the absence of DNA. This CDR3 has 16 amino acids. Germline CDR1 is DFQATT and CDR2 is SNEGSKA (reference sequence).

J is TRBJ1-2 and V is TRBV12-3 or TRBV12-4. The CDR3 is made up of 12 amino acids. The chain's CDR3 is CASSLGGLGYTF.

The chain recombines TRBV15 with TRBJ2-7; the D call from TCRdb, TRBD1, cannot be confirmed without DNA. Per the germline V gene, CDR1 is LNHNV and CDR2 is YYDKDF (reference sequence). The CDR3 totals 14 residues. The CDR3 sequence is CATSRRTEPYEQYF.

This sequence joins TRBV9 and TRBJ2-5; TCRdb calls TRBD1, which cannot be checked without DNA. Germline-derived CDR1 and CDR2 are SGDLS and YYNGEE. CDR3 length: 13 residues. The CDR3 is CASSASGAETQYF.

The chain links TRBV12-3 or TRBV12-4 to TRBJ1-4; lacking DNA, the TRBD1 call made by TCRdb goes unchecked. The CDR3 totals 16 residues. CDR3 protein: CASSLRGQGVGEKLFF.

This chain links TRBV20-1 with TRBJ2-3; TCRdb's assignment of TRBD2 cannot be checked, as there is no DNA. Germline CDR1 reads DFQATT; CDR2 reads SNEGSKA (reference sequence). The CDR3 totals 18 residues. CDR3 region: CSARDFGGRRGPTDAQYF.

The chain joins TRBV28 to TRBJ1-5; lacking DNA, the TRBD1 call made by TCRdb goes unchecked. This CDR3 region has 14 residues. The germline V gene has CDR1 MDHEN and CDR2 SYDVKM. The CDR3 region is CASRKGESNQPQHF.

V is TRBV9 and J is TRBJ1-6. The CDR3 runs to 13 residues. Germline V gives CDR1 SGDLS, CDR2 YYNGEE. CDR3 amino acids: CASSQAVDSPLHF.

The rearrangement uses TRBV5-1 and TRBJ1-1. The CDR3 runs to 14 residues. CDR1 is SGHRS, CDR2 YFSETQ, per germline. The CDR3 here is CASRVGGENTEAFF.

The V gene is TRBV20-1, the J gene TRBJ2-1; TCRdb reports TRBD1, a call that lacks DNA to check it against. Germline-derived CDR1 and CDR2 are DFQATT and SNEGSKA (reference sequence). This CDR3 is 12 amino acids long. The CDR3: CSAEPYGTVPFF.

The chain is built from TRBV20-1 and TRBJ1-5. The CDR3 sequence is 15 residues long. CDR1 DFQATT and CDR2 SNEGSKA come from the germline V gene (reference sequence). This CDR3 reads CSASPGPSEGQPQHF.

The chain joins TRBV5-1 to TRBJ1-1; TCRdb's D call of TRBD1 is untestable without DNA. CDR3 length equals 14 residues. Looked up from germline, CDR1 is SGHRS and CDR2 is YFSETQ. CDR3 sequence: CASKTGGLNTEAFF.

The chain couples TRBV7-9 to TRBJ1-2. The V gene's germline CDR1 is SEHNR and CDR2 FQNEAQ (reference sequence). The CDR3 length is 13 residues. Here the CDR3 reads CASSLAGNGGYTF. Together with reference TRBV7-9 and TRBJ1-2, the CDR3 gives the full variable domain: DTGVSQNPRHKITKRGQNVTFRCDPISEHNRLYWYRQTLGQGPEFLTYFQNEAQLEKSRLLSDRFSAERPKGSFSTLEIQRTEQGDSAMYLCASSLAGNGGYTFGSGTRLTVV.

The chain couples TRBV27 to TRBJ2-7. This CDR3 comprises 16 residues. The germline CDR1 and CDR2 sequences are MNHEY and SMNVEV (reference sequence). The CDR3 protein is CASSSPSRGRPYEQYF.

The rearrangement uses TRBV20-1 and TRBJ2-1; TCRdb's D call of TRBD1 is untestable without DNA. Germline CDR1 and CDR2: DFQATT and SNEGSKA (reference sequence). This CDR3 contains 14 residues. This chain's CDR3 is CSASAGVRYNEQFF.

CDR3: CASSSSGLAGGIYNEQFF. The chain uses TRBV9 and TRBJ2-1; TCRdb returns TRBD2, unconfirmable since there is no DNA. The germline gives CDR1 SGDLS, CDR2 YYNGEE. This CDR3 region has 18 residues.

The chain links TRBV7-2 to TRBJ2-7; TCRdb's assignment of TRBD2 cannot be checked, as there is no DNA. CDR1 and CDR2 (germline): SGHTA, FQGNSA. The length of the CDR3 is 16 residues. The CDR3 spells CASSPKLAGGPHEQYF.

The chain combines TRBV7-9 with TRBJ1-4; without DNA, the TCRdb call of TRBD1 cannot be checked. This CDR3 has 16 residues. CDR1 and CDR2 (germline): SEHNR, FQNEAQ (reference sequence). CDR3 amino acids: CASSLAPGRGNEKLFF.